What follows describes a single T cell receptor (beta chain). These data are taken from a study of T cells after posttransplantation cyclophosphamide. Generated by immunoSEQ multiplex PCR, the TCRdb table keeps only in-frame clones and is missing some. This table has 30,000 to 40,000 clones, around nine tenths appearing once. CDR1 is MNHEY and CDR2 is SMNVEV in the germline V gene (reference sequence). The CDR3 is made up of 15 amino acids. J lost 7 bases, V lost 3 bases, and 8 bases had no gene match. The TCR was taken from a woman in her forties with a blood cancer, CMV-positive, and with a related stem cell donor. The specimen sequenced was PBMCs. The chain employs TRBV27 and TRBJ2-1, with TRBD1 matching 8 bases. CDR3 sequence: CASSFGRGLMNEQFF. The CDR3, as DNA: TGTGCCAGCAGTTTCGGCAGGGGGCTTATGAATGAGCAGTTCTTC.